This entry concerns a single T cell receptor (beta chain). The CDR3 covers 16 residues. V was shortened by 3 bases and J by 4 bases, with 18 bases between the two germline ends. Germline V gene lookup returns CDR1 SEHNR and CDR2 FQNEAQ (reference sequence). In the source study's methods: It was from reference gene primer amplification that nucleated cell counts were estimated. Only in-frame clones appear in the TCRdb table, and some are missing; sequencing was by immunoSEQ multiplex PCR. V and J calls plus clone size are reproduced from that table; the DNA served to infer D and trimming. Among some 110,000 clones, 85% to 90% were seen once, and the ten largest hold about 3%. The sample originates from a study of blood T cell repertoires in COVID-19. Study-level information: PBMCs, B-cell-depleted T cells, or T cells provided the cDNA or gDNA that made up the material.

The V gene is TRBV7-9, the J gene TRBJ2-5; a possible D gene is TRBD2 (6 bases). The sequence derives from a woman older than 75 with COVID-19, enrolled during active disease. What was sequenced was peripheral blood. CDR3 protein: CASSFIAGSGAETQYF. The CDR3 DNA reads TGTGCCAGCAGCTTTATTGCGGGGAGTGGTGCAGAGACCCAGTACTTC.